This TCR beta chain stems from a study of T cell changes during pregnancy in multiple sclerosis. Sequencing was performed with immunoSEQ multiplex PCR; in TCRdb, only in-frame clones are kept and a portion is missing. The data hold approximately 93,000 clones, with 91% observed a single time. This CDR3 comprises 13 residues. Germline CDR1 MDHEN, CDR2 SYDVKM. Trimming left V 1 base short and J 3 bases short, with 7 bases between. This chain joins TRBV28 and TRBJ2-7; D gene ambiguous. The sequence was collected from a female donor with multiple sclerosis, enrolled in a pregnancy study. This sample comprised peripheral blood, obtained before pregnancy. CDR3: CASSLYSYYEQYF. CDR3 DNA: TGTGCCAGCAGTTTATACAGCTACTACGAGCAGTACTTC.